Each of the 8 T cell receptor beta chains below was sequenced from the same sample in a study of cytomegalovirus exposure and HLA in healthy donors (TCRdb year 2017). Library prep was done by the immunoSEQ multiplex PCR assay. For the multiplex PCR, a mixture combining 60 forward primers for TCR Vbeta segments and 13 reverse primers for TCR Jbeta segments was used. TCRdb limited this immuneACCESS table to in-frame rearrangements with V and J called. A share of clones is missing; checked studies link under half to unresolved V genes, and the rest is unexplained. The table for this sample records tens of thousands of clones. The ten largest clones take up 6.2% of the sample. What was sequenced was PBMCs. The receptors were gathered from a man under 40 in good health and CMV-seronegative.

Concerning this clone itself: In the same sample, other DNA sequences code for this CDR3. The V and J genes are TRBV4-1 and TRBJ2-7; D perhaps matches TRBD1 (6 bases). Trimming shortened V by 4 bases and J by 3 bases, and 22 bases separated the two germline ends. This CDR3 spans 17 amino acids. Germline CDR1 reads MGHRA; CDR2 reads YSYEKL. CDR3 bases: TGCGCCAGCAGCCTTGGCGGCTGGGACACTAGGGTCTACGAGCAGTACTTC. Residues: CASSLGGWDTRVYEQYF.

The CDR3 coding sequence is TGCGCCAGCAGTATAACAGGGGGGTCGAACACTGAAGCTTTCTTT. Amino acid sequence: CASSITGGSNTEAFF. V gene TRBV5-1 combines with J gene TRBJ1-1, with 8 positions matching TRBD1. Germline V lookup: CDR1 SGHRS, CDR2 YFSETQ. CDR3 size: 15 residues. Trimming cost V 5 bases and J 1 base; bases outside gene matches: 7.

V usage is TRBV6-6 and J usage is TRBJ1-5; TRBD1 matches 11 bases. The CDR3 covers 15 residues. Germline V gives CDR1 MNHNY, CDR2 SVGAGI (reference sequence). After removal of 8 bases from V and 1 base from J, the junction contained 4 bases not matched to a gene. The chain's CDR3 is CASGRDRGSNQPQHF. The CDR3 DNA reads TGTGCCAGCGGCCGGGACAGGGGGAGCAATCAGCCCCAGCATTTT.

V and J are TRBV7-9 and TRBJ2-2; 12 bases match TRBD2. The V and J ends lost 5 bases and 5 bases, in that order; junction bases with no gene match: 6. Looked up from germline, CDR1 is SEHNR and CDR2 is FQNEAQ (reference sequence). The CDR3 length is 16 residues. CDR3 bases: TGTGCCAGCAGCCAACGGACTAGCGGGAATACCGGGGAGCTGTTTTTT. This encodes CASSQRTSGNTGELFF.

J is TRBJ1-2 and V is TRBV25-1; 7 bases line up with TRBD1. The CDR3 runs 13 residues. V trimming: 7 bases; J trimming: 2 bases; junction bases outside the gene matches: 4. Germline-derived CDR1 and CDR2 are MGHDK and SYGVNS. As DNA, the CDR3 is TGTGCCAGCACAGAGGGGGCAAACTATGGCTACACCTTC. Protein: CASTEGANYGYTF.

J is TRBJ2-7 and V is TRBV29-1; 9 nucleotides line up with TRBD1. The V gene's germline CDR1 is SQVTM and CDR2 ANQGSEA. Germline trimming cut 7 bases from V and 3 bases from J; bases unmatched to any gene: 4. The CDR3 is made up of 12 amino acids. The CDR3 nucleotides read TGCAGCGCCGGGACAGGGTTCTACGAGCAGTACTTC. Its protein product is CSAGTGFYEQYF.

The V and J genes are TRBV7-3 and TRBJ2-1, with 8 bases aligning to TRBD1. CDR3 length equals 15 residues. CDR1 is SGHTA, CDR2 FQGTGA, per germline. The ends lost 3 bases at V and 0 bases at J; junction bases unmatched: 1. The CDR3 protein is CASSFDRGSYNEQFF. In nucleotides, the CDR3 is TGTGCCAGCAGCTTTGACAGGGGCTCCTACAATGAGCAGTTCTTC.

The chain carries TRBV4-1 and TRBJ2-7; 7 bases map to TRBD1. This CDR3 is 16 amino acids long. V gave up 2 bases and J gave up 0 bases; unmatched junction bases: 7. Germline V gene lookup returns CDR1 MGHRA and CDR2 YSYEKL. CDR3 sequence reads: CASSQPGTALSYEQYF. The CDR3 DNA is TGCGCCAGCAGCCAACCGGGGACAGCTCTCTCCTACGAGCAGTACTTC.